This T cell receptor (beta chain) comes out of a study of breast tumors, draining lymph nodes, adjacent tissues. General study results and limits: The lymph node origin of tumor T cells was framed as consistent with a hypothesis, not demonstrated. Compared with basal-like, luminal-like tumors shared significantly more repertoire with nontumor tissue. Compared with lymph nodes, tumors were less diverse; compared with nontumor tissue, more.

The CDR3 length is 16 residues. V shed 8 bases, J shed 6 bases, and the junction held 14 bases outside the gene matches. The V gene's germline CDR1 is MNHNS and CDR2 SASEGT. This clonotype was detected many times. Its antigen is still unknown. TCRdb reprocessed the multiplex PCR reads via MiXCR and lists one record per CDR3 protein. Altogether about 25,000 distinct CDR3 sequences are present, around 23% being singletons, with the ten largest covering roughly 13%. This receptor was taken from a female donor with breast cancer. Some clones in this sample may be carry-over from other donors' samples. The V call is TRBV6-1, the J call TRBJ2-2; 8 bases are a match to TRBD1. The sequenced sample was breast tumor tissue. CDR3 nucleotides: TGTGCCAGCGAGCAGGGGGCAAGTCCTGGGTCCGGGGAGCTGTTTTTT. This sequence encodes CASEQGASPGSGELFF.